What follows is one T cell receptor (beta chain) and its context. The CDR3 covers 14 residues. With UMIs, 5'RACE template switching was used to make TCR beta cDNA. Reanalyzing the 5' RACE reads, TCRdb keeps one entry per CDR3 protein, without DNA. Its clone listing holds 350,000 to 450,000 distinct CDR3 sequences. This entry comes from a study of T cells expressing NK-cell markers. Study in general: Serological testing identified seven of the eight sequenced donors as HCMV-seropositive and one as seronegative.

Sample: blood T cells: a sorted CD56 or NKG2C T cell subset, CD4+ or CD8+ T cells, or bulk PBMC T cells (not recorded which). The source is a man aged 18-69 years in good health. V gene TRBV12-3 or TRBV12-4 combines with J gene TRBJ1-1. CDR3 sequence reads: CASSLAQQNTEAFF.